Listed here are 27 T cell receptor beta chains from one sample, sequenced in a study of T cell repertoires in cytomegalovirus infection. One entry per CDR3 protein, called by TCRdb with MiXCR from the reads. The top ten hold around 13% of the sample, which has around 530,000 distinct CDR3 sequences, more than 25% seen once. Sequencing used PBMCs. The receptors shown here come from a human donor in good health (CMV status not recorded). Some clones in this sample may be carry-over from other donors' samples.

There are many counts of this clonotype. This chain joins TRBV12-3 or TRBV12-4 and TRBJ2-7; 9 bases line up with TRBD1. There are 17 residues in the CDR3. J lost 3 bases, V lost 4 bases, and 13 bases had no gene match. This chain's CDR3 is CASSSNPGQGKLYEQYF. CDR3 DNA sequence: TGTGCCAGCAGTTCCAATCCGGGACAGGGCAAACTCTACGAGCAGTACTTC.

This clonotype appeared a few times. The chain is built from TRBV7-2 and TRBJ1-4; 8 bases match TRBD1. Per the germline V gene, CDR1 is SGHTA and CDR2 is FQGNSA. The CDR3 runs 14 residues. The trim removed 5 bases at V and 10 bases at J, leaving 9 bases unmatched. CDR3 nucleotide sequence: TGTGCCAGCAGCCGACGGACAGGGCAGGGAAAACTGTTTTTT. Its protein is CASSRRTGQGKLFF.

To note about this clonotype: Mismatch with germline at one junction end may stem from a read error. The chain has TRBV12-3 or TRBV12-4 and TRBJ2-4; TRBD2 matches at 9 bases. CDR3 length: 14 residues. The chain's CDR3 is CASSFSPLAGIRYF. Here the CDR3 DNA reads TGTGCCAGCAGTTTTAGTCCCCTAGCGGGAATTCGGTACTTC.

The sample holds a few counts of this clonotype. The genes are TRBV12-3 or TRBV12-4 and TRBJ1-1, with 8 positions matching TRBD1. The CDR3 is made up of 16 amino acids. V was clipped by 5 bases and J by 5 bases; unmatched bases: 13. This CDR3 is CASSDPRGRIGTEAFF. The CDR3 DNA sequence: TGTGCCAGCAGTGACCCCAGGGGGCGAATAGGAACTGAAGCTTTCTTT.

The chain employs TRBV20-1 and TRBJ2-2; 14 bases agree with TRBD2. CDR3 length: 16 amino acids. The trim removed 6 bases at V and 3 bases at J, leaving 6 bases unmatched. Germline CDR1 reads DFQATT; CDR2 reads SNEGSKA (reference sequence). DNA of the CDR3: TGCAGTGCAAGACTAGCGGGAGGGCCGCACACCGGGGAGCTGTTTTTT. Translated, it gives CSARLAGGPHTGELFF.

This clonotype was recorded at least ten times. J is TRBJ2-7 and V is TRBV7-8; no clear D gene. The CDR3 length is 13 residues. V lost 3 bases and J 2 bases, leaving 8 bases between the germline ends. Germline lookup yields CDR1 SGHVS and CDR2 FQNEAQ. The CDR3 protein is CASSFLAAYEQYV. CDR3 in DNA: TGTGCCAGCAGCTTCCTTGCGGCCTACGAGCAGTACGTC.

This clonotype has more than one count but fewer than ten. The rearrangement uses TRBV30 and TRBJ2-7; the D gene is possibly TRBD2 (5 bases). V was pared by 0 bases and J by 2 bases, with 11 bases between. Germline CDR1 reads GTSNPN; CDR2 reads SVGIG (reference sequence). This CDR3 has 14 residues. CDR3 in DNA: TGTGCCTGGAGTGTAAGAGGGTTCACCTACGAGCAGTACTTC. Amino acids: CAWSVRGFTYEQYF.

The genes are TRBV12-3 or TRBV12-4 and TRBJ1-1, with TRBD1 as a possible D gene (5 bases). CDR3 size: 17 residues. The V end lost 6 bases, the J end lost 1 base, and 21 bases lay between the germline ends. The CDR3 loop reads CASSGALALTENTEAFF. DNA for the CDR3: TGTGCCAGCAGCGGGGCCCTGGCCCTGACAGAGAACACTGAAGCTTTCTTT.

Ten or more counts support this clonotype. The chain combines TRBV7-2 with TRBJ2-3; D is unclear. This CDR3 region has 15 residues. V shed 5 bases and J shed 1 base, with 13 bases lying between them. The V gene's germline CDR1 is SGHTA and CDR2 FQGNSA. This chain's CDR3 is CASSPRDGRTDTQYF. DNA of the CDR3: TGTGCCAGCAGCCCCCGAGATGGCCGCACAGATACGCAGTATTTT.

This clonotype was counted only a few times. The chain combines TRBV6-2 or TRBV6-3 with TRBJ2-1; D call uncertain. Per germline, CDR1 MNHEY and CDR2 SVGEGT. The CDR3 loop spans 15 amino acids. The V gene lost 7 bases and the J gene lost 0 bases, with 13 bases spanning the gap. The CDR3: CASTYGPRSYNEQFF. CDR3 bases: TGTGCCAGCACCTACGGGCCCCGCTCCTACAATGAGCAGTTCTTC.

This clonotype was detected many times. The CDR3 DNA sequence: TGTGCCAGCAGCTTAGCAAGAGGACTAGCGGGAGAGAATGAGCAGTTCTTC. Encoded protein: CASSLARGLAGENEQFF. This chain joins TRBV7-2 and TRBJ2-1, with 13 positions matching TRBD2. The germline CDR1 and CDR2 sequences are SGHTA and FQGNSA. This CDR3 region has 17 residues. The V segment lost 0 bases and the J segment 7 bases; nucleotides outside the gene matches: 6.

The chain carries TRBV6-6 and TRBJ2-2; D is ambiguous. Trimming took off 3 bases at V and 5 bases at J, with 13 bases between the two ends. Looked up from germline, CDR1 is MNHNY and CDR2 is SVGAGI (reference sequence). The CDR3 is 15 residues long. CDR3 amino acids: CASSYLRVGTGELFF. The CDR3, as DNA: TGTGCCAGCAGTTATCTCAGAGTTGGAACCGGGGAGCTGTTTTTT.

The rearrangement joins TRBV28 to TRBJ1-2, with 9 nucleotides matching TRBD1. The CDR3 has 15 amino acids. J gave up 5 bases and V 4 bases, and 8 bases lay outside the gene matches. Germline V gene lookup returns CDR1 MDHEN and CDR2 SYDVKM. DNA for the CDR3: TGTGCCAGCAGTTCCTTTGGGACAGGGAGGTATGGCTACACCTTC. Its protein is CASSSFGTGRYGYTF.

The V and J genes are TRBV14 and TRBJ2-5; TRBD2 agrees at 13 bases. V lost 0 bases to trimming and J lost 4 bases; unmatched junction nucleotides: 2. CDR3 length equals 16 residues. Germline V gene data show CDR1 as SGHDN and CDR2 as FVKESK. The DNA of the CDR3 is TGTGCCAGCAGCCAAGACCGGACTAGCGGGAGAGAGACCCAGTACTTC. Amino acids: CASSQDRTSGRETQYF. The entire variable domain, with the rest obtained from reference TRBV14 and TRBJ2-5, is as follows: EAGVTQFPSHSVIEKGQTVTLRCDPISGHDNLYWYRRVMGKEIKFLLHFVKESKQDESGMPNNRFLAERTGGTYSTLKVQPAELEDSGVYFCASSQDRTSGRETQYFGPGTRLLVL.

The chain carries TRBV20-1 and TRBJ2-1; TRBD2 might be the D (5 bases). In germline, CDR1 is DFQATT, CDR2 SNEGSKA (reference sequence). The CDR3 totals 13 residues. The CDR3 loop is CSGKRRYYNEQFF. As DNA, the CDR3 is TGCAGCGGTAAGCGGAGATACTACAATGAGCAGTTCTTC.

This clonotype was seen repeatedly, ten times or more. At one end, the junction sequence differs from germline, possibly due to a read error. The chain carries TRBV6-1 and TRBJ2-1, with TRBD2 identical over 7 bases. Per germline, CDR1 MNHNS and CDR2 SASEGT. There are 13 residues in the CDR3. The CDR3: CASREAGYNEQFF. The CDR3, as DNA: TGTGCCAGCAGGGAAGCGGGGTACAATGAGCAGTTCTTC.

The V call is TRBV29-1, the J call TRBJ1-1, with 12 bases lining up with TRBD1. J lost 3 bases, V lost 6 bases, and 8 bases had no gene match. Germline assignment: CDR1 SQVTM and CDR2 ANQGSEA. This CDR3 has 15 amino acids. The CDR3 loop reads CSVPGTGGTDTEAFF. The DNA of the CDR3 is TGCAGCGTGCCCGGGACAGGGGGCACGGACACTGAAGCTTTCTTT.

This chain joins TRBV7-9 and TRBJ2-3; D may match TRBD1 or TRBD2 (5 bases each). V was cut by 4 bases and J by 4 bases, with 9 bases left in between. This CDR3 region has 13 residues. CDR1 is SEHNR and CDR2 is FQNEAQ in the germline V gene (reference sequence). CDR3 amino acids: CASSSGAADTQYF. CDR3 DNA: TGTGCCAGCAGCTCCGGGGCGGCAGATACGCAGTATTTT.

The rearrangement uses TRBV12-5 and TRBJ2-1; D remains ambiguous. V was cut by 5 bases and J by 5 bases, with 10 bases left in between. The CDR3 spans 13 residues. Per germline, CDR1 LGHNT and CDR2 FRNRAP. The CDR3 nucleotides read TGTGCTAGTGGTATAAAGACGGACAATGAGCAGTTCTTC. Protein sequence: CASGIKTDNEQFF.

The CDR3 DNA is TGCGCCAGCAGCCAAGAGCTCTCTGGGGCCAACGTCCTGACTTTC. It yields the protein CASSQELSGANVLTF. V is TRBV4-3 and J is TRBJ2-6; D uncertain. The ends were cut back, 0 bases at V and 0 bases at J, with 3 bases in the middle. This CDR3 contains 15 residues. Germline-derived CDR1 and CDR2 are LGHNA and YSLEER.

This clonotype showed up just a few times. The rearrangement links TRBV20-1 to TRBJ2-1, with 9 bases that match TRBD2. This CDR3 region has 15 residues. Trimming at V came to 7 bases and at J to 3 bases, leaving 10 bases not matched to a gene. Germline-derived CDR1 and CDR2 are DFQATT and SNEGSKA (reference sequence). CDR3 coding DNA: TGCAGTGAATTCTCTCGCGGGAGGGTCTACAATGAGCAGTTCTTC. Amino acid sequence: CSEFSRGRVYNEQFF.

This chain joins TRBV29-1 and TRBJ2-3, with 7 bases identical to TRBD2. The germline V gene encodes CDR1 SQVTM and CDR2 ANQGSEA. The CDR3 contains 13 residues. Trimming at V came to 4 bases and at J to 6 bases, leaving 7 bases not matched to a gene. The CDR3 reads CSVGGGRGDTQYF. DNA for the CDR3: TGCAGCGTTGGGGGCGGGAGAGGTGATACGCAGTATTTT.

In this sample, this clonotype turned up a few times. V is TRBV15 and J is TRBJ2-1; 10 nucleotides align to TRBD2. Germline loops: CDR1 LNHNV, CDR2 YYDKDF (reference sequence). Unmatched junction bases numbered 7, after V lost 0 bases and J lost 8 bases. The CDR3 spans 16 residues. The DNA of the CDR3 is TGTGCCACCAGCAGAGATCTCACTAGCGGGATCGATGAGCAGTTCTTC. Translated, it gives CATSRDLTSGIDEQFF. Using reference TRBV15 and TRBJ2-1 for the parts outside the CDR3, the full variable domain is DAMVIQNPRYQVTQFGKPVTLSCSQTLNHNVMYWYQQKSSQAPKLLFHYYDKDFNNEADTPDNFQSRRPNTSFCFLDIRSPGLGDTAMYLCATSRDLTSGIDEQFFGPGTRLTVL.

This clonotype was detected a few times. As DNA, the CDR3 is TGTGCCAGTAGTATAGTGGCAGGGGGCTACTATGGCTACACCTTC. It encodes CASSIVAGGYYGYTF. The rearrangement joins TRBV19 to TRBJ1-2; TRBD1 matches at 8 bases. Germline CDR1 and CDR2: LNHDA and SQIVND (reference sequence). This CDR3 spans 15 amino acids. J lost 3 bases, V lost 1 base, and 4 bases had no gene match.

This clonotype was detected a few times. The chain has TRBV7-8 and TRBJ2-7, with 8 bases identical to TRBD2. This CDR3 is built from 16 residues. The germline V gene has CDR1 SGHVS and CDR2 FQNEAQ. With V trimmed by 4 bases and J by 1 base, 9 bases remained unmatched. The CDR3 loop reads CASSSSHGGRSYEQYF. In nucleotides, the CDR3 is TGTGCCAGCAGCTCCTCTCATGGCGGGAGGTCCTACGAGCAGTACTTC.

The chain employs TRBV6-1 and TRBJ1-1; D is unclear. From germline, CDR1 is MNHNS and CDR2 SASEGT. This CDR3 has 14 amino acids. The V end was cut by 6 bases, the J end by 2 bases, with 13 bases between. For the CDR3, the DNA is TGTGCCAGCAGCGTCGGACCTACCAACACTGAAGCTTTCTTT. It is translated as CASSVGPTNTEAFF.

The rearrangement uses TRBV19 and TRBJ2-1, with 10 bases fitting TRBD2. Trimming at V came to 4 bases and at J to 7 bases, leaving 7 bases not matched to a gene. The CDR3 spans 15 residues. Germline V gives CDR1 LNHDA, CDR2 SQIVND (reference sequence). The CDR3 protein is CASSTAASGSNEQFF. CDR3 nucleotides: TGTGCCAGTAGTACCGCGGCTAGCGGGAGTAATGAGCAGTTCTTC.